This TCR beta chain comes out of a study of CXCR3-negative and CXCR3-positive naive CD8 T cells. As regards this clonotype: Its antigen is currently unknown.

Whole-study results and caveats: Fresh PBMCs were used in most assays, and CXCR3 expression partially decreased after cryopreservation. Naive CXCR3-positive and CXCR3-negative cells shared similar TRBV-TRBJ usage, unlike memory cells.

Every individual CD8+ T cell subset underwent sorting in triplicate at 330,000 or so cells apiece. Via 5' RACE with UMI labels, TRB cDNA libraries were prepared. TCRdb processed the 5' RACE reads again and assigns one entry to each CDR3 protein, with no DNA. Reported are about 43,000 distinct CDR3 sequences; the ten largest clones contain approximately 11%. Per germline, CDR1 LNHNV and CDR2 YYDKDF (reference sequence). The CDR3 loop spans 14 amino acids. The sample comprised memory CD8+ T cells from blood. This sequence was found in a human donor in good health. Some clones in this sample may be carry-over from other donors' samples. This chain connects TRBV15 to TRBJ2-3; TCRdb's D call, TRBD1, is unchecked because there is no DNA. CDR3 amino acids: CATSTRQSPDTQYF.